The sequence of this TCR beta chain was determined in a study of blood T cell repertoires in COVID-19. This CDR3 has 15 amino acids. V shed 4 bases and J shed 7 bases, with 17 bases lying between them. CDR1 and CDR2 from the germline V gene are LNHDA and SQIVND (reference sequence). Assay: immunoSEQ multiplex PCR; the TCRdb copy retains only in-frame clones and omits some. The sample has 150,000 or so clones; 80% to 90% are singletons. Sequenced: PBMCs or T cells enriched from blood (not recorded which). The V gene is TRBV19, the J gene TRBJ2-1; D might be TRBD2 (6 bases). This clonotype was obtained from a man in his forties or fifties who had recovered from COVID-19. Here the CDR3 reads CASSTSGTRGNEQFF. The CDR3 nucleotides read TGTGCCAGTAGTACCTCCGGGACTCGGGGGAATGAGCAGTTCTTC.